Reported below is one T cell receptor beta chain. Clones were read by immunoSEQ multiplex PCR, and TCRdb kept only the in-frame ones, dropping some. Of roughly 370,000 clones in the sample, 80% to 95% are singletons; the top ten hold more than 6%. The data are from a study of control samples from healthy donors and cancer patients. The CDR3 spans 12 residues. From germline, CDR1 is SQVTM and CDR2 ANQGSEA. The V gene end was trimmed by 7 bases and the J gene end by 6 bases; junction bases not matched to a gene: 4. The clonotype originates from a man in his forties or fifties with head and neck cancer. This rearrangement joins TRBV29-1 to TRBJ2-3; 10 bases map to TRBD1. Sequencing used PBMCs. Written as DNA, the CDR3 is TGCAGCGGCGGACAGGGGGTGGATACGCAGTATTTT. Translating it yields CSGGQGVDTQYF.